One sample yielded the 18 T cell receptor beta chains listed below, sequenced in a study of blood T cell repertoires in COVID-19. This table comes from immunoSEQ multiplex PCR, and its TCRdb copy is limited to in-frame clones, with some not included. The table includes about 400,000 clones, roughly 87% detected once. What was sequenced was PBMCs or T cells enriched from blood (not recorded which). The receptors derive from a woman aged 25 to 39 who had recovered from COVID-19.

The rearrangement links TRBV29-1 to TRBJ2-7; 8 positions match TRBD1. Unmatched junction bases numbered 11, after V lost 7 bases and J lost 3 bases. There are 14 residues in the CDR3. Germline V gene lookup returns CDR1 SQVTM and CDR2 ANQGSEA. The CDR3 sequence is CSDQGNRGIYEQYF. The CDR3 coding sequence is TGCAGCGACCAGGGGAACAGGGGGATCTACGAGCAGTACTTC.

The V gene is TRBV10-3, the J gene TRBJ2-3; TRBD2 matches at 13 bases. This CDR3 spans 15 amino acids. V was pared by 3 bases and J by 7 bases, with 4 bases of the junction left unmatched. The germline gives CDR1 ENHRY, CDR2 SYGVKD. Here the CDR3 reads CAISDSTSGGNTQYF. For the CDR3, the DNA is TGTGCCATCAGTGATTCGACTAGCGGGGGGAATACGCAGTATTTT.

This chain links TRBV28 with TRBJ2-7; possibly TRBD1 for D (5 bases). The ends were cut back, 6 bases at V and 2 bases at J, with 11 bases in the middle. Germline values: CDR1 MDHEN, CDR2 SYDVKM. This CDR3 comprises 13 residues. This chain's CDR3 is CASRRKGPYEQYF. The CDR3 DNA sequence: TGTGCCAGCAGACGGAAGGGGCCCTACGAGCAGTACTTC.

V and J are TRBV23-1 and TRBJ2-2; a weak D match, TRBD2 (5 bases). TRBV23-1 has ORF status, its function being uncertain. The CDR3 is 15 residues long. The germline V and J ends were trimmed by 8 bases and 3 bases, with 16 bases remaining between them. The CDR3 DNA sequence: TGCGCCAGCTGGTCCCGGGGAACTTACACCGGGGAGCTGTTTTTT. Residues: CASWSRGTYTGELFF.

This rearrangement joins TRBV7-2 to TRBJ1-5, with D possibly matching TRBD1 (5 bases). The CDR3 sequence is 14 residues long. Germline CDR1 and CDR2: SGHTA and FQGNSA. V lost 2 bases, J lost 6 bases, and 11 bases lay in between. Here the CDR3 DNA reads TGTGCCAGCAGCTTAAGTACTCAGGGTCAGCCCCAGCATTTT. Protein: CASSLSTQGQPQHF. Together with reference TRBV7-2 and TRBJ1-5, the CDR3 gives the full variable domain: GAGVSQSPSNKVTEKGKDVELRCDPISGHTALYWYRQSLGQGLEFLIYFQGNSAPDKSGLPSDRFSAERTGGSVSTLTIQRTQQEDSAVYLCASSLSTQGQPQHFGDGTRLSIL.

A note on this clone: The DNA is omitted, as the CDR3 cannot be located on it reliably, and the CDR3 follows TCRdb's listing. The chain is built from TRBV27 and TRBJ1-2; the table calls TRBD1, which could not be checked here. Germline V gene sequence: CDR1 MNHEY, CDR2 SMNVEV (reference sequence). The CDR3 spans 17 residues, counting both ends. The CDR3 sequence: CASSFFGQAGDEYGYTF.

This clone turned up a few times. The rearrangement links TRBV11-2 to TRBJ1-6; D not resolved. Trimming shortened V by 5 bases and J by 8 bases, and 10 bases separated the two germline ends. This CDR3 comprises 13 residues. From germline, CDR1 is SGHAT and CDR2 FQNNGV. The CDR3 here is CASSQTEYSPLHF. In DNA, the CDR3 is TGTGCCAGCAGCCAAACAGAGTATTCACCCCTCCACTTT. Full variable domain (missing parts from reference TRBV11-2 and TRBJ1-6): EAGVAQSPRYKIIEKRQSVAFWCNPISGHATLYWYQQILGQGPKLLIQFQNNGVVDDSQLPKDRFSAERLKGVDSTLKIQPAKLEDSAVYLCASSQTEYSPLHFGNGTRLTVT.

The chain has TRBV7-3 and TRBJ2-2; no definite D call. The germline CDR1 and CDR2 sequences are SGHTA and FQGTGA. V lost 1 base, J lost 6 bases, and 6 bases lay in between. The length of the CDR3 is 13 residues. CDR3 coding DNA: TGTGCCAGCAGCTTAAGGCAGGCCGGGGAGCTGTTTTTT. Protein: CASSLRQAGELFF.

This clone appeared a single time. This chain connects TRBV5-1 to TRBJ1-6; no clear D gene. From germline, CDR1 is SGHRS and CDR2 YFSETQ. V was clipped by 4 bases and J by 2 bases, with 7 bases between them. There are 14 residues in the CDR3. The CDR3 is CASSLVTYNSPLHF. The CDR3 DNA sequence: TGCGCCAGCAGCCTGGTTACCTATAATTCACCCCTCCACTTT. Using reference TRBV5-1 and TRBJ1-6 for the parts outside the CDR3, the full variable domain is KAGVTQTPRYLIKTRGQQVTLSCSPISGHRSVSWYQQTPGQGLQFLFEYFSETQRNKGNFPGRFSGRQFSNSRSEMNVSTLELGDSALYLCASSLVTYNSPLHFGNGTRLTVT.

The chain carries TRBV5-4 and TRBJ1-1, with 8 positions matching TRBD1. Germline CDR1 reads SGHNT; CDR2 reads YYREEE (reference sequence). The CDR3 consists of 14 residues. The junction had 8 bases not matched to a gene; V was cut back by 5 bases and J by 5 bases. CDR3 region: CASSTGQGRTEAFF. CDR3 nucleotides: TGTGCCAGCAGTACCGGACAGGGCAGGACTGAAGCTTTCTTT.

This sequence joins TRBV11-2 and TRBJ1-4; D possibly corresponds to TRBD1 (5 bases). Germline V gene lookup returns CDR1 SGHAT and CDR2 FQNNGV. The V and J ends lost 5 bases and 4 bases respectively, with 8 bases between them. This CDR3 has 13 amino acids. The CDR3 sequence: CASSQTVNEKLFF. The CDR3 region has the DNA TGTGCCAGCAGCCAGACAGTTAATGAAAAACTGTTTTTT.

The rearrangement joins TRBV5-1 to TRBJ1-5; D remains unclear. V lost 7 bases, J lost 0 bases, and 17 bases lay in between. CDR1 and CDR2 (germline): SGHRS, YFSETQ. This CDR3 has 16 amino acids. The chain's CDR3 is CASPLPREDSNQPQHF. The CDR3 DNA reads TGCGCCAGCCCGCTTCCCAGAGAGGATAGCAATCAGCCCCAGCATTTT. Using reference TRBV5-1 and TRBJ1-5 for the parts outside the CDR3, the full variable domain is KAGVTQTPRYLIKTRGQQVTLSCSPISGHRSVSWYQQTPGQGLQFLFEYFSETQRNKGNFPGRFSGRQFSNSRSEMNVSTLELGDSALYLCASPLPREDSNQPQHFGDGTRLSIL.

The chain uses TRBV7-3 and TRBJ2-2, with 8 bases identical to TRBD2. CDR3 length equals 14 residues. CDR1 is SGHTA, CDR2 FQGTGA, per germline. With V trimmed by 5 bases and J by 6 bases, 5 bases remained unmatched. As DNA, the CDR3 is TGTGCCAGCAGCCGAGTAGCGGGGCCCGGGGAGCTGTTTTTT. This encodes CASSRVAGPGELFF.

DNA of the CDR3: TGTGCCAGCAGCTTAGGACTAGCGGGATTCCCCTATGAGCAGTTCTTC. Its protein is CASSLGLAGFPYEQFF. The chain has TRBV7-8 and TRBJ2-1; 11 bases agree with TRBD2. The CDR3 length is 16 residues. The germline CDR1 and CDR2 sequences are SGHVS and FQNEAQ. J lost 8 bases, V lost 1 base, and 7 bases had no gene match.

The rearrangement joins TRBV7-2 to TRBJ2-3; maybe TRBD2 (5 bases). This CDR3 is 16 amino acids long. Germline V gives CDR1 SGHTA, CDR2 FQGNSA. The V end was cut by 4 bases, the J end by 0 bases, with 14 bases between. CDR3 coding DNA: TGTGCCAGCAGCTGGACTGGCGGGTCTAGCACAGATACGCAGTATTTT. Its protein is CASSWTGGSSTDTQYF.

The chain carries TRBV27 and TRBJ2-5, with D tentatively TRBD1 (5 bases). V gave up 1 base and J gave up 1 base, with 10 bases separating them. Germline V gives CDR1 MNHEY, CDR2 SMNVEV (reference sequence). This CDR3 is built from 15 residues. CDR3: CASSLLAGLQETQYF. Here the CDR3 DNA reads TGTGCCAGCAGTTTATTGGCAGGGCTCCAAGAGACCCAGTACTTC.

CDR3 region: CASSFKNQPQHF. The CDR3 DNA reads as TGTGCCAGCAGTTTTAAAAATCAGCCCCAGCATTTT. The rearrangement links TRBV6-5 to TRBJ1-5, with D uncertain. The V gene's germline CDR1 is MNHEY and CDR2 SVGAGI. Trimming removed 4 bases from V and 4 bases from J, with 5 bases in between. The CDR3 is 12 residues long.

This rearrangement joins TRBV4-2 to TRBJ2-1, with D maybe TRBD2 (5 bases). Between the trimmed V and J ends, which lost 4 bases and 2 bases, there was a span of 12 bases. The V gene's germline CDR1 is LGHNA and CDR2 YNFKEQ. The CDR3 is made up of 15 amino acids. As DNA, the CDR3 is TGTGCCAGCAGCCTCGGTACTAGGGCCTACAATGAGCAGTTCTTC. It translates to CASSLGTRAYNEQFF.